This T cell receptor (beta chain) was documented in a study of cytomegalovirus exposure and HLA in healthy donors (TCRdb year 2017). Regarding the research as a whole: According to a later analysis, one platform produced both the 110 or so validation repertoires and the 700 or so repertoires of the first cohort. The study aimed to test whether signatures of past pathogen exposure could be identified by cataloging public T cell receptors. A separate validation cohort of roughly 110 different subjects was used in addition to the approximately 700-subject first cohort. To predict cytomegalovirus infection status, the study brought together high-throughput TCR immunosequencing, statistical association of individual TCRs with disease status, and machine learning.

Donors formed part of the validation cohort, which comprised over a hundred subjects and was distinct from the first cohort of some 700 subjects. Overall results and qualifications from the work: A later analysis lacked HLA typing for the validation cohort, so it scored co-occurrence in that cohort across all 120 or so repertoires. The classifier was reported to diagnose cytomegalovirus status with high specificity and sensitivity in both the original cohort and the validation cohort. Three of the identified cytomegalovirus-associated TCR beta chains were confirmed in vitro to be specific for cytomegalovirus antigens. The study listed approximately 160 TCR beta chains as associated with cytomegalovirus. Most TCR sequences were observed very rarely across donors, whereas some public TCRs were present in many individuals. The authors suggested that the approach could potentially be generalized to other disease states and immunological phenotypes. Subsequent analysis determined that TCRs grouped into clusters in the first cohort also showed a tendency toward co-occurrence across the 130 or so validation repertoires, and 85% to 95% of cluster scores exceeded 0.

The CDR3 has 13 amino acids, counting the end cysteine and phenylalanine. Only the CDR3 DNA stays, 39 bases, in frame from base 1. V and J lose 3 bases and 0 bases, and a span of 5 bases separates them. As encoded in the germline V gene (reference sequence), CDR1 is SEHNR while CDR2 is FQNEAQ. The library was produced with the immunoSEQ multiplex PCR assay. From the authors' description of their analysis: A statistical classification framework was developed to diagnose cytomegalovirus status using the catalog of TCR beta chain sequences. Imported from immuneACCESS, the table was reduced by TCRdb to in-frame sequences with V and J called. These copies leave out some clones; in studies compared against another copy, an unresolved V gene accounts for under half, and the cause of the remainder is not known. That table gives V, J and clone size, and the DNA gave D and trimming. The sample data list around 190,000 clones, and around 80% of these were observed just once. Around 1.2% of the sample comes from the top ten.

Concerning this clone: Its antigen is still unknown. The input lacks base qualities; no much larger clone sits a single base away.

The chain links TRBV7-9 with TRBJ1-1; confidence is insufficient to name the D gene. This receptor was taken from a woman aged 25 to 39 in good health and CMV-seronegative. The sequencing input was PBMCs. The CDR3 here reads CASSLELNTEAFF. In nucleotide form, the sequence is TGTGCCAGCAGCTTGGAGCTGAACACTGAAGCTTTCTTT.